A single sample is the source of the 11 T cell receptor beta chains below, sequenced in a study of shared clonotypes between healthy human individuals. Here immunoSEQ multiplex PCR was the method, and the copy in TCRdb shows in-frame clones only, minus some. This table has approximately 480,000 clones, approximately 79% appearing once. The sequenced sample consisted of PBMCs. These receptor sequences come from a woman between 40 and 50 years old in good health. Some clones in this sample may be carry-over from other donors' samples.

The genes are TRBV15 and TRBJ2-7; D possibly corresponds to TRBD2 (6 bases). Germline CDR1 and CDR2: LNHNV and YYDKDF (reference sequence). CDR3 size: 15 residues. Trimming stripped 5 bases from V and 3 bases from J, with 17 bases between. The CDR3 DNA reads as TGTGCCACCAGCGCTGGGGTAGCGGCAGGCTACGAGCAGTACTTC. The encoded protein is CATSAGVAAGYEQYF.

Details on this clone: Additional DNA sequences in this sample encode the identical CDR3. This sequence joins TRBV5-1 and TRBJ2-5, with D hard to call. Germline V lookup: CDR1 SGHRS, CDR2 YFSETQ. The CDR3 sequence is 12 residues long. V was pared by 1 base and J by 1 base, with 2 bases between. The CDR3 nucleotides read TGCGCCAGCAGCTTGCCCCAAGAGACCCAGTACTTC. This codes for CASSLPQETQYF.

The chain is built from TRBV7-3 and TRBJ2-3, with TRBD2 identical over 7 bases. Germline-derived CDR1 and CDR2 are SGHTA and FQGTGA. After removal of 5 bases from V and 2 bases from J, the junction contained 10 bases not matched to a gene. The CDR3 runs 16 residues. The CDR3 here is CASSRQGAGYTDTQYF. In DNA, the CDR3 is TGTGCCAGCAGCCGCCAAGGAGCGGGGTACACAGATACGCAGTATTTT.

This clone was counted once. This chain joins TRBV2 and TRBJ2-5; the match to TRBD1 covers 8 bases. This CDR3 region has 15 residues. The V and J ends lost 4 bases and 1 base, in that order; junction bases with no gene match: 5. CDR1 is SNHLY and CDR2 is FYNNEI in the germline V gene. This CDR3 is CASSGGQGPQETQYF. CDR3 nucleotide sequence: TGTGCCAGCAGTGGTGGACAGGGCCCCCAAGAGACCCAGTACTTC.

The rearrangement links TRBV6-6 to TRBJ2-7, with 7 bases matching TRBD1. The V gene's germline CDR1 is MNHNY and CDR2 SVGAGI (reference sequence). CDR3 length: 14 residues. V shed 6 bases, J shed 2 bases, and the junction held 7 bases outside the gene matches. The DNA for the CDR3 is TGTGCCAGCAGGCAACGGGACAGTGCCTACGAGCAGTACTTC. This encodes CASRQRDSAYEQYF.

The chain has TRBV19 and TRBJ2-5; D remains unclear. From germline, CDR1 is LNHDA and CDR2 SQIVND (reference sequence). There are 13 residues in the CDR3. Trimming shortened V by 5 bases and J by 0 bases, and 7 bases separated the two germline ends. The CDR3 DNA follows: TGTGCCAGTAGTGAGCGACACCAAGAGACCCAGTACTTC. This translates into CASSERHQETQYF. The full variable domain, with the rest looked up from reference TRBV19 and TRBJ2-5, is DGGITQSPKYLFRKEGQNVTLSCEQNLNHDAMYWYRQDPGQGLRLIYYSQIVNDFQKGDIAEGYSVSREKKESFPLTVTSAQKNPTAFYLCASSERHQETQYFGPGTRLLVL.

The J gene is TRBJ1-1, the V gene TRBV6-1; D gene uncertain. The CDR3 sequence is 13 residues long. V lost 4 bases and J lost 11, with 17 bases in between. Germline CDR1 is MNHNS and CDR2 is SASEGT. Here the CDR3 reads CASSVDPQSNAFF. As DNA, the CDR3 is TGTGCCAGCAGTGTGGACCCTCAGTCGAACGCTTTCTTT.

This chain connects TRBV21-1 to TRBJ2-7. TRBV21-1 has pseudogene status. There are 10 residues in the CDR3. DNA for the CDR3: TGTGCCAGCAGCTTTTGGGAGCAGTACTTC. Amino acids: CASSFWEQYF.

A note on this clone: One end of the junction fails to match germline, which may point to a read error. This chain connects TRBV5-1 to TRBJ2-1; D not certain. This CDR3 spans 12 amino acids. Germline V gene sequence: CDR1 SGHRS, CDR2 YFSETQ. CDR3 DNA sequence: TGTGCCAGCAGCTTTACGATAGATGAGCAGTTCTTC. It yields the protein CASSFTIDEQFF. The variable domain in full, with the rest retrieved from reference TRBV5-1 and TRBJ2-1, is KAGVTQTPRYLIKTRGQQVTLSCSPISGHRSVSWYQQTPGQGLQFLFEYFSETQRNKGNFPGRFSGRQFSNSRSEMNVSTLELGDSALYLCASSFTIDEQFFGPGTRLTVL.

This clone was found a few times. This chain connects TRBV5-3 to TRBJ1-1, with D possibly matching TRBD1 (6 bases). TRBV5-3 belongs to the ORF category, with a function that is uncertain. The CDR3 is made up of 18 amino acids. Trimming removed 2 bases at V and 1 base at J, with 21 bases between. The CDR3: CARSFSPTGQTPNTEAFF. The CDR3, as DNA: TGTGCCAGAAGCTTTTCTCCCACAGGGCAAACCCCGAACACTGAAGCTTTCTTT.

The rearrangement links TRBV5-6 to TRBJ2-1; unclear D gene. Germline V lookup: CDR1 SGHDT, CDR2 YYEEEE. The V end was cut by 4 bases, the J end by 6 bases, with 14 bases between. This CDR3 is 14 amino acids long. The CDR3 loop reads CASSPSPLVNEQFF. CDR3 DNA sequence: TGTGCCAGCAGCCCGTCGCCCCTAGTCAATGAGCAGTTCTTC.